This T cell receptor beta chain was sequenced during a study of CD8 T cells in Susac syndrome. RNA, at about 0.45 to 1 ug, was reverse transcribed with random hexamers. TCRdb used MiXCR to reprocess the immunoSEQ multiplex PCR reads, holding one entry per CDR3 protein. The sample lists 95,000 to 150,000 distinct CDR3 sequences, under 96% seen once, with less than 0.15% in the top ten. The CDR3 loop spans 20 amino acids. From germline, CDR1 is SGHAT and CDR2 FQDESV (reference sequence). Trimming took 2 bases from V and 4 from J; bases not matched to a gene: 22. Sequenced material: CD4+ T cells from PBMCs. This clonotype was obtained from a human donor with Susac syndrome. This chain connects TRBV11-1 to TRBJ1-2; 7 bases are a match to TRBD1. As DNA, the CDR3 is TGTGCCAGCAGCTTAATCAGTCCTGGTAGGGACAGTCCGGCTGGCTATGGCTACACCTTC. Translation: CASSLISPGRDSPAGYGYTF. Together with reference TRBV11-1 and TRBJ1-2, the CDR3 gives the full variable domain: EAEVAQSPRYKITEKSQAVAFWCDPISGHATLYWYRQILGQGPELLVQFQDESVVDDSQLPKDRFSAERLKGVDSTLKIQPAELGDSAMYLCASSLISPGRDSPAGYGYTFGSGTRLTVV.